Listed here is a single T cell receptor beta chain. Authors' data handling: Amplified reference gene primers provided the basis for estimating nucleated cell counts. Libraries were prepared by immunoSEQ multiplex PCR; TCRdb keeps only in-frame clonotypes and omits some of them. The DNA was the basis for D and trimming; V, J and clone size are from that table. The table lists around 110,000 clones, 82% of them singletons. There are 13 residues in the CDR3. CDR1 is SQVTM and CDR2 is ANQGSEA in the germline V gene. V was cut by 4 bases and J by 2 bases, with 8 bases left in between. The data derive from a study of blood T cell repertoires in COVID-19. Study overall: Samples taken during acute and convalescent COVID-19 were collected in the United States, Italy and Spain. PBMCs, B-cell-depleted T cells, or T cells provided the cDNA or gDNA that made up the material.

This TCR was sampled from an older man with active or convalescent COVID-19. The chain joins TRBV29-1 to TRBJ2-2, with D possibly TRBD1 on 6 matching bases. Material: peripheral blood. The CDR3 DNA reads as TGCAGCGTTGCCAGGGGCAACACCGGGGAGCTGTTTTTT. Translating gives CSVARGNTGELFF.